Sequencing of this TCR beta chain was carried out in a study of OX40 agonist ivuxolimab in advanced cancers. Sampled blood was obtained at baseline, cycle 4 day 1, and cycle 7 day 1. Sequenced by immunoSEQ multiplex PCR; TCRdb stores in-frame clones only, minus some. This table has about 31,000 clones, more than 85% appearing once. Per the germline V gene, CDR1 is MGHRA and CDR2 is YSYEKL. This CDR3 spans 16 amino acids. V dropped 2 bases and J dropped 5; count of bases not matched to a gene: 6. The chain recombines TRBV4-1 with TRBJ2-1; 10 bases line up with TRBD2. This specimen was CD4+ or CD8+ T cells sorted from blood, taken in a trial of the OX40 agonist ivuxolimab. This TCR came from an adult with an advanced solid tumor such as melanoma, head and neck, liver or kidney cancer. This CDR3 reads CASSQTSSGSDNEQFF. The CDR3 region has the DNA TGCGCCAGCAGCCAAACCTCTAGCGGGAGCGACAATGAGCAGTTCTTC.